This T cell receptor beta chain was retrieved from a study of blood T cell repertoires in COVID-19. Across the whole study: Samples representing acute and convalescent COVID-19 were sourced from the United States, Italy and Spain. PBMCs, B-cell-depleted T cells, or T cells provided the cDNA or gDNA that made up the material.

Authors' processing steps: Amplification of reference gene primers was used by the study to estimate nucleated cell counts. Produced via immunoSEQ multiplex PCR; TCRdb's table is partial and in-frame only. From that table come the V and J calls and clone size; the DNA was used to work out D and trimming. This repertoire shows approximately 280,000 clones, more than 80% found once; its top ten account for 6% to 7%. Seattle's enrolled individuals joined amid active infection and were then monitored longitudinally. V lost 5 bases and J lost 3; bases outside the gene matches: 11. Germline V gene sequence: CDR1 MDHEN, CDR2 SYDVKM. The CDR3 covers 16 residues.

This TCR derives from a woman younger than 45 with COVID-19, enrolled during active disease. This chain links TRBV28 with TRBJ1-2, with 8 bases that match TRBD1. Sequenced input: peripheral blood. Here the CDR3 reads CASSPAGTGRDYGYTF. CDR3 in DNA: TGTGCCAGCAGTCCGGCCGGGACAGGTAGGGACTATGGCTACACCTTC.